The 27 T cell receptor beta chains reported below all come from one sample, sequenced in a study of cytomegalovirus exposure and HLA in healthy donors. PCR employed 60 Vbeta and 13 Jbeta primers. Assay used: immunoSEQ multiplex PCR; TCRdb lists only in-frame clones, some missing. Counted here are roughly 200,000 clones, roughly 86% occurring once; the ten biggest clones make up roughly 3.2%. Sequenced material: PBMCs. These receptors were collected from a man aged 40-55 years in good health and CMV-seropositive.

The chain joins TRBV6-6 to TRBJ2-3; 7 bases map to TRBD1. This CDR3 is built from 13 residues. Germline CDR1 is MNHNY and CDR2 is SVGAGI (reference sequence). The trim removed 5 bases at V and 4 bases at J, leaving 3 bases unmatched. CDR3 nucleotide sequence: TGTGCCAGCAGTCCCCAGGGGGCAGATACGCAGTATTTT. Translating gives CASSPQGADTQYF.

The rearrangement joins TRBV5-1 to TRBJ2-7, with 7 bases aligning to TRBD1. In germline, CDR1 is SGHRS, CDR2 YFSETQ. With 4 bases clipped from V and 1 base from J, the junction kept 11 bases outside the gene matches. CDR3 length equals 16 residues. CDR3 sequence (DNA): TGCGCCAGCAGCATCGGGACAGTCAAAAGTTCCTACGAGCAGTACTTC. Protein: CASSIGTVKSSYEQYF.

The chain employs TRBV15 and TRBJ2-2, with 8 bases lining up with TRBD1. Germline V lookup: CDR1 LNHNV, CDR2 YYDKDF (reference sequence). V trimming: 0 bases; J trimming: 0 bases; junction bases outside the gene matches: 3. The CDR3 is 17 amino acids. The CDR3 region is CATSRDLTGANTGELFF. In DNA, the CDR3 is TGTGCCACCAGCAGAGATCTGACAGGGGCGAACACCGGGGAGCTGTTTTTT.

The rearrangement uses TRBV5-1 and TRBJ2-2; TRBD2 aligns across 12 bases. Germline CDR1 and CDR2: SGHRS and YFSETQ. The V and J ends lost 5 bases and 6 bases, in that order; junction bases with no gene match: 5. The CDR3 consists of 15 residues. The CDR3 DNA reads as TGCGCCAGCAGTGTGACTAGCGGGGGACCCGGGGAGCTGTTTTTT. This translates into CASSVTSGGPGELFF.

The chain combines TRBV7-2 with TRBJ1-2; D unclear. With 4 bases removed from V and 4 bases from J, the gap between germline ends came to 13 bases. This CDR3 region has 14 residues. In germline, CDR1 is SGHTA, CDR2 FQGNSA. CDR3 sequence reads: CASSSSAVVYGYTF. The DNA for the CDR3 is TGTGCCAGCAGCTCGTCCGCAGTCGTCTATGGCTACACCTTC.

This chain joins TRBV18 and TRBJ2-3; TRBD2 matches at 12 bases. CDR3 length equals 17 residues. CDR1 is KGHSH and CDR2 is LQKENI in the germline V gene. With 4 bases clipped from V and 2 bases from J, the junction kept 7 bases outside the gene matches. The DNA for the CDR3 is TGTGCCAGCTCACGGAACGGACTAGCGGGGACCACAGATACGCAGTATTTT. Translation gives CASSRNGLAGTTDTQYF.

The V call is TRBV18, the J call TRBJ2-1; D is ambiguous. Germline CDR1 reads KGHSH; CDR2 reads LQKENI. This CDR3 contains 16 residues. The ends were cut back, 0 bases at V and 4 bases at J, with 13 bases in the middle. The CDR3 DNA reads TGTGCCAGCTCACCACCCAACGCGGAATCTTACAATGAGCAGTTCTTC. Protein sequence: CASSPPNAESYNEQFF.

The chain employs TRBV2 and TRBJ2-3, with TRBD1 identical over 12 bases. V lost 5 bases to trimming and J lost 5 bases; unmatched junction nucleotides: 8. Germline CDR1 reads SNHLY; CDR2 reads FYNNEI. The CDR3 runs 16 residues. CDR3: CASSFPGQGAGDTQYF. The CDR3 region has the DNA TGTGCCAGCAGTTTTCCGGGACAGGGGGCTGGAGATACGCAGTATTTT.

V and J are TRBV18 and TRBJ1-2; D is ambiguous. This CDR3 is 15 amino acids long. Per the germline V gene, CDR1 is KGHSH and CDR2 is LQKENI. The ends were cut back, 3 bases at V and 8 bases at J, with 19 bases in the middle. The CDR3, as DNA: TGTGCCAGCTCACCCCAGAGGTCGGGAGAGGGCGGCTACACCTTC. It codes for CASSPQRSGEGGYTF.

The chain combines TRBV10-1 with TRBJ2-7, with D possibly being TRBD1 (6 bases). CDR1 is WNHNN, CDR2 SYGVQD, per germline (reference sequence). This CDR3 is built from 14 residues. Trimming took off 2 bases at V and 3 bases at J, with 11 bases between the two ends. CDR3 region: CASSETGTDYEQYF. The CDR3 nucleotides read TGCGCCAGCAGTGAGACAGGGACGGACTACGAGCAGTACTTC.

This sequence joins TRBV27 and TRBJ2-7; 8 positions match TRBD1. Germline values: CDR1 MNHEY, CDR2 SMNVEV (reference sequence). V gave up 5 bases and J gave up 3 bases; unmatched junction bases: 0. This CDR3 is 12 amino acids long. The CDR3 sequence: CASSGTGYEQYF. Here the CDR3 DNA reads TGTGCCAGCAGTGGGACAGGCTACGAGCAGTACTTC.

The rearrangement joins TRBV6-5 to TRBJ1-2, with a possible D match to TRBD1 (5 bases). The CDR3 is made up of 15 amino acids. V was shortened by 0 bases and J by 0 bases, with 8 bases between the two germline ends. Germline values: CDR1 MNHEY, CDR2 SVGAGI. CDR3 loop: CASSYSGQTNYGYTF. The CDR3 DNA reads TGTGCCAGCAGTTACTCCGGACAAACTAACTATGGCTACACCTTC.

The V and J genes are TRBV27 and TRBJ2-2; 7 bases align to TRBD1. CDR1 is MNHEY and CDR2 is SMNVEV in the germline V gene (reference sequence). The ends lost 4 bases at V and 4 bases at J; junction bases unmatched: 9. The CDR3 is 16 residues long. DNA of the CDR3: TGTGCCAGCAGTTCTACAGGGGCTGCAACCACCGGGGAGCTGTTTTTT. Translated: CASSSTGAATTGELFF.

This chain connects TRBV19 to TRBJ1-5, with TRBD1 identical over 7 bases. Trimming cost V 5 bases and J 0 bases; bases outside gene matches: 19. Germline V CDR1 and CDR2: LNHDA, SQIVND (reference sequence). The CDR3 runs to 20 residues. The CDR3 region is CASSSRQGGRSMYSNQPQHF. CDR3 sequence (DNA): TGTGCCAGTAGTTCTCGACAGGGCGGCAGGAGCATGTATAGCAATCAGCCCCAGCATTTT. Full variable domain (rest looked up from reference TRBV19 and TRBJ1-5): DGGITQSPKYLFRKEGQNVTLSCEQNLNHDAMYWYRQDPGQGLRLIYYSQIVNDFQKGDIAEGYSVSREKKESFPLTVTSAQKNPTAFYLCASSSRQGGRSMYSNQPQHFGDGTRLSIL.

The chain links TRBV10-3 to TRBJ1-5; weak D call: TRBD1 (6 bases). Deletions cut 0 bases from V and 2 bases from J, with 11 bases between. The CDR3 length is 16 residues. CDR1 and CDR2 from the germline V gene are ENHRY and SYGVKD. This chain's CDR3 is CAISESGGGGNQPQHF. CDR3 sequence (DNA): TGTGCCATCAGTGAGTCTGGGGGGGGCGGCAATCAGCCCCAGCATTTT.

The V and J genes are TRBV2 and TRBJ2-3; 10 bases match TRBD2. V lost 6 bases to trimming and J lost 5 bases; unmatched junction nucleotides: 14. CDR3 length: 17 amino acids. Looked up from germline, CDR1 is SNHLY and CDR2 is FYNNEI. The CDR3 DNA reads as TGTGCCAGCAGGCCGGCTAGCGGGGGCATGGGGAAAGATACGCAGTATTTT. Translating gives CASRPASGGMGKDTQYF.

The sample holds one count of this clone. V usage is TRBV5-1 and J usage is TRBJ2-1; D gene ambiguous. Trimming pared 6 bases from V and 1 base from J, leaving 17 bases between. CDR3 length equals 16 residues. The germline V gene encodes CDR1 SGHRS and CDR2 YFSETQ. CDR3 amino acids: CASTPRKAGSYNEQFF. The CDR3 region has the DNA TGCGCCAGCACCCCCCGGAAGGCCGGGTCCTACAATGAGCAGTTCTTC.

The rearrangement joins TRBV6-5 to TRBJ2-1, with D hard to call. Germline V gene data show CDR1 as MNHEY and CDR2 as SVGAGI. The CDR3 runs 12 residues. V dropped 4 bases and J dropped 9 bases, with 10 bases sitting between them. CDR3 region: CASSFAGGEQFF. CDR3 nucleotide sequence: TGTGCCAGCAGTTTCGCTGGCGGTGAGCAGTTCTTC.

The rearrangement links TRBV5-1 to TRBJ2-5, with D unclear. The CDR3 runs to 13 residues. Deletions cut 0 bases from V and 2 bases from J, with 5 bases between. Germline CDR1 is SGHRS and CDR2 is YFSETQ. CDR3 DNA sequence: TGCGCCAGCAGCTTGGAACTACAAGAGACCCAGTACTTC. Its translation: CASSLELQETQYF.

This rearrangement joins TRBV9 to TRBJ2-5; D may be TRBD1 (6 bases). This CDR3 contains 17 residues. In germline, CDR1 is SGDLS, CDR2 YYNGEE. V was cut by 4 bases and J by 2 bases, with 21 bases left in between. The CDR3 is CASSPPVRGGAQETQYF. The CDR3, as DNA: TGTGCCAGCAGCCCTCCGGTCCGAGGGGGAGCACAAGAGACCCAGTACTTC. The variable domain in full, completed from reference TRBV9 and TRBJ2-5, reads DSGVTQTPKHLITATGQRVTLRCSPRSGDLSVYWYQQSLDQGLQFLIQYYNGEERAKGNILERFSAQQFPDLHSELNLSSLELGDSALYFCASSPPVRGGAQETQYFGPGTRLLVL.

Details on this clone: One junction end disagrees with the germline gene, perhaps due to a read error. This rearrangement joins TRBV5-1 to TRBJ2-1; D might be TRBD1 (6 bases). The CDR3 has 15 amino acids. Germline CDR1 is SGHRS and CDR2 is YFSETQ. CDR3 in DNA: TGCGCCAGCAGCTTGGGACAGGATTTCTCCAATGAGCAGCTCTTC. This codes for CASSLGQDFSNEQLF. Variable domain in full (rest from reference TRBV5-1 and TRBJ2-1): KAGVTQTPRYLIKTRGQQVTLSCSPISGHRSVSWYQQTPGQGLQFLFEYFSETQRNKGNFPGRFSGRQFSNSRSEMNVSTLELGDSALYLCASSLGQDFSNEQLFGPGTRLTVL.

The rearrangement links TRBV10-3 to TRBJ1-1, with 9 bases fitting TRBD1. The CDR3 length is 15 residues. Germline V gene sequence: CDR1 ENHRY, CDR2 SYGVKD. V shed 9 bases, J shed 5 bases, and the junction held 13 bases outside the gene matches. This chain's CDR3 is CAISRTGGGVTEAFF. The CDR3 DNA reads as TGTGCCATATCACGCACAGGGGGCGGGGTGACTGAAGCTTTCTTT.

V usage is TRBV2 and J usage is TRBJ2-7; D is perhaps TRBD1 (5 bases). Looked up from germline, CDR1 is SNHLY and CDR2 is FYNNEI. The CDR3 length is 14 residues. The germline V and J ends were trimmed by 3 bases and 0 bases, with 9 bases remaining between them. The DNA for the CDR3 is TGTGCCAGCAGTGAGTGGGGCAGCTCCTACGAGCAGTACTTC. Its translation is CASSEWGSSYEQYF.

The chain has TRBV9 and TRBJ1-3; D uncertain. Trimming removed 3 bases from V and 4 bases from J, with 5 bases in between. In germline, CDR1 is SGDLS, CDR2 YYNGEE. The CDR3 has 12 amino acids. The CDR3 sequence is CASSGAGNTIYF. The CDR3 DNA reads TGTGCCAGCAGCGGGGCCGGAAACACCATATATTTT.

V is TRBV7-3 and J is TRBJ2-3; D remains unclear. Looked up from germline, CDR1 is SGHTA and CDR2 is FQGTGA. CDR3 length equals 14 residues. V lost 4 bases to trimming and J lost 2 bases, with 10 bases between them. The CDR3 region has the DNA TGTGCCAGCAGCTCGAACATTAACACAGATACGCAGTATTTT. Amino acid sequence: CASSSNINTDTQYF.

This chain joins TRBV5-1 and TRBJ2-2, with D perhaps matching TRBD1 (5 bases). V gave up 6 bases and J gave up 3 bases, with 9 bases separating them. CDR3 size: 13 residues. Germline V lookup: CDR1 SGHRS, CDR2 YFSETQ. The DNA of the CDR3 is TGCGCCAGCAATATCAGGGACACCGGGGAGCTGTTTTTT. It encodes CASNIRDTGELFF.

A word on this clone: The junction departs from germline at one end; a sequencing error may be responsible. The rearrangement uses TRBV10-3 and TRBJ1-5; no reliable D call. Germline V gives CDR1 ENHRY, CDR2 SYGVKD. The CDR3 covers 13 residues. CDR3 loop: CAISEEGSWAQRF. CDR3 coding DNA: TGTGCCATCAGTGAAGAGGGTTCATGGGCCCAGCGTTTT.